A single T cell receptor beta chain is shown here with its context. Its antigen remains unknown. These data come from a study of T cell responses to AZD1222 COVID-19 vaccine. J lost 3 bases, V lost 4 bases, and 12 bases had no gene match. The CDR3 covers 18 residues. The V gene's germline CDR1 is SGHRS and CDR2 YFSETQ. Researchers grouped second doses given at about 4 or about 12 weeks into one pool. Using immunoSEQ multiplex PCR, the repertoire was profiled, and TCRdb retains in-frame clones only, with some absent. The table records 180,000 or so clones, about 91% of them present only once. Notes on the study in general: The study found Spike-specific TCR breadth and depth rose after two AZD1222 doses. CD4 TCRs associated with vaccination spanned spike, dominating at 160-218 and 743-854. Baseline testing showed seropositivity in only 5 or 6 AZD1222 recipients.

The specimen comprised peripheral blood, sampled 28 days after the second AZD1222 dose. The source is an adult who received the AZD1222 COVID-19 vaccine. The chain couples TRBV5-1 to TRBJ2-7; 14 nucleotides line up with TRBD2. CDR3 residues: CASSAQTSGGATNYEQYF. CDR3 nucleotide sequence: TGCGCCAGCAGCGCCCAGACTAGCGGGGGGGCAACTAACTACGAGCAGTACTTC. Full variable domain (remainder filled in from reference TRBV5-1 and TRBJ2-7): KAGVTQTPRYLIKTRGQQVTLSCSPISGHRSVSWYQQTPGQGLQFLFEYFSETQRNKGNFPGRFSGRQFSNSRSEMNVSTLELGDSALYLCASSAQTSGGATNYEQYFGPGTRLTVT.